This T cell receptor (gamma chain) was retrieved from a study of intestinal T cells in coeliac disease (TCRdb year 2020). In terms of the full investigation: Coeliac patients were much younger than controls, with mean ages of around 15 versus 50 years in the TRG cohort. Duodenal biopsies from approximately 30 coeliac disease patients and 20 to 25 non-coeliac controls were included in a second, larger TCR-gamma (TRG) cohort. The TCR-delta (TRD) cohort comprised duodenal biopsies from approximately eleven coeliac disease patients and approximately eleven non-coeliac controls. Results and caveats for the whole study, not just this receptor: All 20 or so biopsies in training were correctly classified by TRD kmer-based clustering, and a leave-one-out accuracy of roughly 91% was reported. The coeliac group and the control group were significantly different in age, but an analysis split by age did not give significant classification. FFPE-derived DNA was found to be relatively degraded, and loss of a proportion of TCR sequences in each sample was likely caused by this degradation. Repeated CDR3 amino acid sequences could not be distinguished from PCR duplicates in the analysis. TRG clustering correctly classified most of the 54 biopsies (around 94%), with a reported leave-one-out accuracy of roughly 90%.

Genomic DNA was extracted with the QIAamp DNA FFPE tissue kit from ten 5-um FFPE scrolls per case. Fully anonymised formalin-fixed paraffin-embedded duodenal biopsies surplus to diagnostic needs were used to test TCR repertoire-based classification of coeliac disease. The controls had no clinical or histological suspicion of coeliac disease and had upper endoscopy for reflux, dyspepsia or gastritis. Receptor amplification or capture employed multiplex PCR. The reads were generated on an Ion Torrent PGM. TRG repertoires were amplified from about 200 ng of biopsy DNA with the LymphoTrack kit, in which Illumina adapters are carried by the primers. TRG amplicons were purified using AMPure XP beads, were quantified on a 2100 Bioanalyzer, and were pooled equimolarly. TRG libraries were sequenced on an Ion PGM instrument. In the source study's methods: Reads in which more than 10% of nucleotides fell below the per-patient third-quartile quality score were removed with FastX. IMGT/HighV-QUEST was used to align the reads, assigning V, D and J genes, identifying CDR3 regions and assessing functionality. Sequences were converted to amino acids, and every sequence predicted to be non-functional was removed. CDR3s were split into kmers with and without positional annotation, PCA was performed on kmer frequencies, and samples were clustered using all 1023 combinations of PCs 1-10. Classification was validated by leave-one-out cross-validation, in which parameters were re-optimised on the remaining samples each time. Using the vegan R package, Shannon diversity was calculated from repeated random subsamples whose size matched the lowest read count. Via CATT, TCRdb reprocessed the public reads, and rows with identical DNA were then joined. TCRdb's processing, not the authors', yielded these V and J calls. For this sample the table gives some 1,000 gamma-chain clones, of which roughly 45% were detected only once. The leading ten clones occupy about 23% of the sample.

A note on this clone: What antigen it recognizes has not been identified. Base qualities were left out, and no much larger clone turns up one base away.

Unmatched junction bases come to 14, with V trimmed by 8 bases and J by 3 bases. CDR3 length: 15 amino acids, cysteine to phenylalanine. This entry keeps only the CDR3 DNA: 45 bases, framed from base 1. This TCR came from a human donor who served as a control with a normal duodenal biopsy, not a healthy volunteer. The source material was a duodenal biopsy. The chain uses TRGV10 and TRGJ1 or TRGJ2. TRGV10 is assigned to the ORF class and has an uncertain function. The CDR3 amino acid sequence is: CAAWDYMRIYYKKLF. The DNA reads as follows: TGTGCTGCGTGGGATTATATGCGAATTTATTATAAGAAACTCTTT.